This T cell receptor beta chain originates from a study of blood T cell repertoires in COVID-19 (dated by TCRdb to 2019 to 2021). Regarding the complete study: The collaborator samples originated in the United States, Italy and Spain and spanned the acute and convalescent phases of COVID-19. The repertoires were released in a freely available public database meant as a resource for research on the immune response to SARS-CoV-2. The prospective study material was composed of cDNA or gDNA derived from T cells, B-cell-depleted T cells, or PBMCs. Samples were obtained from the ongoing ImmuneRACE study (first 160 participants) and from about 1,300 subjects provided by 6 global collaborators. Where HLA class I and class II types were available, the types were taken from metadata supplied by the sample provider, not from assay-based typing. Deeply sampled blood TCRbeta repertoires from subjects exposed to, actively infected with, or recovered from COVID-19 were included in the dataset. A de-identified subject ID, COVID-19 status, age in years and sex were almost always included in the sample metadata.

V is reduced by 6 bases and J by 5 bases, leaving a spacing of 11 bases between them. CDR1 and CDR2 (MNHEY, SVGAGI) derive from the germline V gene. The CDR3 measures 14 amino acids from cysteine to phenylalanine. CDR3 DNA only is kept here, 42 bases in frame from base 1. TCRbeta CDR3 regions were amplified from genomic DNA using the immunoSEQ Assay, a bias-controlled multiplex PCR. The study's processing was this. Nucleated cell counts per sample were estimated from amplification of reference gene primers within the assay. To quantify the absolute abundance of each unique TCRbeta CDR3 rearrangement, sequence reads were collapsed and filtered. For each sample, productive Simpson clonality was calculated as the square root of Simpson's diversity index across productive rearrangements. TCRdb carries this immuneACCESS record with in-frame sequences only. Its versions omit some clonotypes, under half of them owing to an unresolved V gene in the studies checked, with the rest unexplained. The D gene and trimming were derived from the DNA, and the V and J assignments and clone size from that table. The sample table records 60,000 or so clones; about 91% of these occur just once. Of the sample, about 4.3% falls within the top ten clones.

Each collaborating institution followed its own protocols to collect whole blood in K2EDTA tubes. For TCRbeta analysis, collaborators shipped samples as frozen whole blood, isolated PBMCs, or DNA extracted from either of those sample types. Note on this clone: Its antigen target is currently unknown. No base qualities exist here, and no much larger clone lies one base off it.

General findings and caveats noted by the study authors: The amount of clinical and demographic metadata varied by source and participant and was provided uncurated.

Sequencing input: peripheral blood. Recombination joined TRBV6-5 with TRBJ1-6; the D gene is perhaps TRBD1, on 5 matching bases. This sequence was found in a man in his 60s with acute or convalescent COVID-19. The base sequence is TGTGCCAGCAGCCGACAGAGAGATAATTCACCCCTCCACTTT. It codes for CASSRQRDNSPLHF.